The 6 T cell receptor beta chains below were found in one sample sequenced in a study of shared clonotypes between healthy human individuals (dated by TCRdb to between 2020 and 2021). The library was built by means of the immunoSEQ multiplex PCR assay. In its TCRdb copy, this immuneACCESS table keeps in-frame sequences only and misses some clones. Where compared with another copy, unresolved V genes explain less than half of these, and the others have no known cause. This sample holds 2 million to 2.5 million clones; 93% were observed only once. The ten largest clones capture around 0.4% of the sample. The source material was naive CD4+ T cells from PBMCs. In light of the paper, this sample's cell subset or site label describes: CD45RA+ positively selected. The source is a man in his late teens or twenties in good health. Some clones in this sample may be carry-over from other donors' samples.

The chain is built from TRBV7-2 and TRBJ2-5; 9 bases agree with TRBD2. Germline trimming cut 2 bases from V and 5 bases from J; bases unmatched to any gene: 12. Per germline, CDR1 SGHTA and CDR2 FQGNSA. CDR3 length equals 17 residues. Here the CDR3 DNA reads TGTGCCAGCAGCTTATTAGGTCTAGCGGGAAGAGGGGAGACCCAGTACTTC. This gives the protein CASSLLGLAGRGETQYF.

The rearrangement uses TRBV5-4 and TRBJ1-2; 10 nucleotides line up with TRBD1. V trimming: 1 base; J trimming: 4 bases; junction bases outside the gene matches: 10. This CDR3 comprises 17 residues. Germline CDR1 SGHNT, CDR2 YYREEE (reference sequence). DNA for the CDR3: TGTGCCAGCAGCTTGCCAGGAGGGACAGGGGCTATCTATGGCTACACCTTC. Translating it yields CASSLPGGTGAIYGYTF.

The chain carries TRBV5-1 and TRBJ2-3; TRBD2 matches 13 bases. The CDR3 is 16 amino acids. Trimming cost V 3 bases and J 3 bases; bases outside gene matches: 4. Germline V lookup: CDR1 SGHRS, CDR2 YFSETQ. CDR3 nucleotides: TGCGCCAGCAGCTGGGAGGGACTAGCGGGAACAGATACGCAGTATTTT. Translated, it gives CASSWEGLAGTDTQYF.

This clone has a handful of counts. The CDR3: CASSLRLGRYGYTF. The CDR3 DNA follows: TGTGCCAGCAGTTTACGCCTGGGGAGGTATGGCTACACCTTC. The rearrangement uses TRBV27 and TRBJ1-2; D remains unclear. The CDR3 length is 14 residues. V lost 2 bases and J lost 5, with 12 bases in between. Germline V gene data show CDR1 as MNHEY and CDR2 as SMNVEV (reference sequence).

The chain employs TRBV28 and TRBJ2-7; D is possibly TRBD1 or TRBD2 (5 bases each). The V and J ends lost 2 bases and 3 bases respectively, with 14 bases between them. The CDR3 is 15 amino acids. In germline, CDR1 is MDHEN, CDR2 SYDVKM. The CDR3 region is CASSLPARGVYEQYF. The CDR3 region has the DNA TGTGCCAGCAGTTTACCGGCTCGAGGGGTCTACGAGCAGTACTTC.

V usage is TRBV28 and J usage is TRBJ1-1, with D unresolved. V lost 5 bases to trimming and J lost 10 bases, with 17 bases between them. Germline assignment: CDR1 MDHEN and CDR2 SYDVKM. The CDR3 runs to 13 residues. This chain's CDR3 is CASSAPQTLRAFF. The CDR3 DNA follows: TGTGCCAGCAGTGCCCCCCAGACCCTGAGAGCTTTCTTT. Drawing the rest from reference TRBV28 and TRBJ1-1, the complete variable domain is DVKVTQSSRYLVKRTGEKVFLECVQDMDHENMFWYRQDPGLGLRLIYFSYDVKMKEKGDIPEGYSVSREKKERFSLILESASTNQTSMYLCASSAPQTLRAFFGQGTRLTVV.